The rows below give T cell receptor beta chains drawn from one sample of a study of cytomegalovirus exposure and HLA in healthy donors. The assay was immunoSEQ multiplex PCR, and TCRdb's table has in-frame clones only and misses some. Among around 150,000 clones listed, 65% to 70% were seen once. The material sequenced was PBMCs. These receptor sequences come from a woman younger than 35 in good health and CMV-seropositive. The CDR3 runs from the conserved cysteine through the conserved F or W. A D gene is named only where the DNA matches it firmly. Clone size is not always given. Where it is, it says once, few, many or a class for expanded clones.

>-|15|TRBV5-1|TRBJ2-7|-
TGCGCCAGCAGCTTGGTAAACTACGGCAGGGACGAGCAGTACTTC
CASSLVNYGRDEQYF
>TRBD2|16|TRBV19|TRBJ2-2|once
TGTGCCAGTAGTCCGACTAGCGGGAGTGGTCCCGGGGAGCTGTTTTTT
CASSPTSGSGPGELFF
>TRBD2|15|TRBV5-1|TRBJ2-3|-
TGCGCCAGCAGCTCTAGCGGGGGGGGCACAGATACGCAGTATTTT
CASSSSGGGTDTQYF
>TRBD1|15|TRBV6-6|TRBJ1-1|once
TGTGCCAGCAGTGCCCGCGACAGGGGTGACACTGAAGCTTTCTTT
CASSARDRGDTEAFF
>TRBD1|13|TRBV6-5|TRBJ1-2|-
TGTGCCAGCAGTTCTCGGACAGGGGGAGGCTACACCTTC
CASSSRTGGGYTF
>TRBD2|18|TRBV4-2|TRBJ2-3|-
TGTGCCAGCAGCCAAGGCAATAGCGGGGGACCTAGCACAGATACGCAGTATTTT
CASSQGNSGGPSTDTQYF
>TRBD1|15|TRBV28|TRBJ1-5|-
TGTGCCAGCAGTTTAAGACAGGGCAACCGTCAGCCCCAGCATTTT
CASSLRQGNRQPQHF
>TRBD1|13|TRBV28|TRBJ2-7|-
TGTGCCAGCAACAGGGGGCTCTCCTACGAGCAGTACTTC
CASNRGLSYEQYF
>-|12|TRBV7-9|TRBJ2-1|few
TGTGCCAGCAGCACACAGGGTCATGAGCAGTTCTTC
CASSTQGHEQFF
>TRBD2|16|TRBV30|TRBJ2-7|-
TGTGCCTGGAGTGTACATCTAGCGGGGAACCAAGAGGGGCAGTACTTC
CAWSVHLAGNQEGQYF
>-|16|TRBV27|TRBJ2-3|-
TGTGCCAGCAGTTCATGGCTGTCGTCCGCCAGAGATACGCAGTATTTT
CASSSWLSSARDTQYF
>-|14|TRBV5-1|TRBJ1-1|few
TGCGCCAGCAGCGCGGGATCCATGAACACTGAAGCTTTCTTT
CASSAGSMNTEAFF
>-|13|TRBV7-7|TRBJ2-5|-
TGTGCTAGCAGCTACGGGATGCGAGAGACCCAGTACTTC
CASSYGMRETQYF
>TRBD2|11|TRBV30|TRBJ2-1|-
TGTGCCTGGAGTTTGGCGGGAGAGAGGTTCTTC
CAWSLAGERFF
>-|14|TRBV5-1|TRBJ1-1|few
TGCGCCAGCAGCCCGGACAGAATGAACACTGAAGCTTTCTTT
CASSPDRMNTEAFF
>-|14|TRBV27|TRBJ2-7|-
TGTGCCAGCAGTTTATGGCAGGGTGGCTACGAGCAGTACTTC
CASSLWQGGYEQYF
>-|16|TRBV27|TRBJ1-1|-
TGTGCCAGCAGTTTATTCTATCTCCAGGGGAACACTGAAGCTTTCTTT
CASSLFYLQGNTEAFF
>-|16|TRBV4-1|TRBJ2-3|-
TGCGCCAGCAGCCAGGTGACAGGACGTAACACAGATACGCAGTATTTT
CASSQVTGRNTDTQYF
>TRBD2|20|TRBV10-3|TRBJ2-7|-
TGCGCCATCAGTGACGCGGGAGGGACTAGCGGGACTGGGCTTACCTACGAGCAGTACTTC
CAISDAGGTSGTGLTYEQYF
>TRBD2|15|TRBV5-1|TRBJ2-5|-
TGCGCCAGCAGCTTGGGCCTAGCGGGGGTAGAGACCCAGTACTTC
CASSLGLAGVETQYF
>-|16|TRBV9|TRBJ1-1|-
TGTGCCAGCAGCGTAGATGGGGGCCCCTTGAACACTGAAGCTTTCTTT
CASSVDGGPLNTEAFF
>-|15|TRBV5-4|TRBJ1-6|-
TGTGCCAGCAGCCCAAGAGGCTATTCTAATTCACCCCTCCACTTT
CASSPRGYSNSPLHF
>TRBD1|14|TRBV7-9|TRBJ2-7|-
TGTGCCAGCAGCTTAGTACAGGGGGAGTACGAGCAGTACTTC
CASSLVQGEYEQYF
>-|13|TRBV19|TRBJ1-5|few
TGTGCCAGTAGTATCTCAGGGGTCCAGCCCCAGCATTTT
CASSISGVQPQHF
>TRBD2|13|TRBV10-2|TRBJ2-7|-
TGCGCCAGCACACTAGCGGGAGCCTACGAGCAGTACTTC
CASTLAGAYEQYF
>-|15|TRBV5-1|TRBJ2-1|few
TGCGCCAGCAGCTTGGTCGGGAGTCAAGGCAATGAGCAGTTCTTC
CASSLVGSQGNEQFF
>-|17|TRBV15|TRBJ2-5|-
TGTGCCACCAGCAAAGAGATTGGTTCACTCGGTCCGGAGACCCAGTACTTC
CATSKEIGSLGPETQYF
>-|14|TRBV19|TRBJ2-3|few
TGTGCCAGTAGTTCAAGGACTAGCACAGATACGCAGTATTTT
CASSSRTSTDTQYF
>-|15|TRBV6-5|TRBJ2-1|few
TGTGCCAGCAGTTACTCGAGGCAGTTGGGCAATGAGCAGTTCTTC
CASSYSRQLGNEQFF
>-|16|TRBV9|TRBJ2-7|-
TGTGCCAGCAGCCCCCGCTTACAGGGAAGGGTAGACGAGCAGTACTTC
CASSPRLQGRVDEQYF
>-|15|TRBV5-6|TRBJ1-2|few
TGTGCCAGCAGCTTGTTGACAGGAGCTAACTATGGCTACACCTTC
CASSLLTGANYGYTF
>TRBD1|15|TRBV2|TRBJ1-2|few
TGTGCCAGCAGTGAGCAGGGGGCGAGCAACTATGGCTACACCTTC
CASSEQGASNYGYTF
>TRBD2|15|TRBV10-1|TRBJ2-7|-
TGCGCCAGCAGTGCCCGACTAGCGGGAGAATACGAGCAGTACTTC
CASSARLAGEYEQYF
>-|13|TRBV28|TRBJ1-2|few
TGTGCCAGCAGCAAGGACAACACCTATGGCTACACCTTC
CASSKDNTYGYTF
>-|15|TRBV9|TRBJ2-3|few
TGTGCCAGCAGCACAACCCAGGGGATTACAGATACGCAGTATTTT
CASSTTQGITDTQYF
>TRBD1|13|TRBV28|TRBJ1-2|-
TGTGCCAGCAGTTCGGGACAGGGAGAGGGCTACACCTTC
CASSSGQGEGYTF
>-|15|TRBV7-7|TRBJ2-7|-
TGTGCTAGCAGCCATGGACAAGGGCAATTTAACGAGCAGTACTTC
CASSHGQGQFNEQYF
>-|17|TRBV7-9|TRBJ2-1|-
TGTGCCAGCAGCGGCGGACTTACGCGATCCCCGGCGAATGAGCAGTTCTTC
CASSGGLTRSPANEQFF
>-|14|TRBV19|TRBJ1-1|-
TGTGCCAGTAGTAGAACAGGGCGAACCTCTGAAGCTTTCTTT
CASSRTGRTSEAFF
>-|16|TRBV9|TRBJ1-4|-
TGTGCCAGCAGCGTAGGGTCAGGGGTGGCTAATGAAAAACTGTTTTTT
CASSVGSGVANEKLFF
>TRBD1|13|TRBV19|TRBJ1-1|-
TGTGCCAGTAGTCCGACAGGGACAAAGGACGCTTTCTTT
CASSPTGTKDAFF
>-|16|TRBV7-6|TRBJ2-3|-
TGTGCCAGCAGCGCATTCGGAGGGGGCAACACAGATACGCAGTATTTT
CASSAFGGGNTDTQYF
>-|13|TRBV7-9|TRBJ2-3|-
TGTGCCAGCAGTAGCGGCTTCACAGATACGCAGTATTTT
CASSSGFTDTQYF
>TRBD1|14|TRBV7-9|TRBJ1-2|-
TGTGCCAGCAGCTTAACGGGACAGAACTATGGCTACACCTTC
CASSLTGQNYGYTF
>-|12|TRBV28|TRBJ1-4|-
TGTGCCAGCAGTTTCCTTAATGAAAAACTGTTTTTT
CASSFLNEKLFF